These 18 T cell receptor beta chains were sequenced from one sample in a study of long-term antiretroviral therapy in people with HIV. Survey-level immunoSEQ v3.0 assays were run. This table comes from immunoSEQ multiplex PCR, and its TCRdb copy is limited to in-frame clones, with some not included. Here the sample spans approximately 29,000 clones, approximately 92% being singletons. The sequenced sample was unsorted PBMCs, obtained around 5 years after starting antiretroviral therapy. Every receptor here comes from a woman aged 40 to 49 with HIV.

This clone was seen a single time. Sequence at one end of the junction differs from germline and may be a read error. The J gene is TRBJ1-3, the V gene TRBV10-3; D perhaps matches TRBD1 (5 bases). CDR1 and CDR2 (germline): ENHRY, SYGVKD. This CDR3 has 13 residues. The chain's CDR3 is CATAAVVGNTIYF. The DNA of the CDR3 is TGCGCGACAGCGGCGGTGGTTGGAAACACCATATATTTT.

The rearrangement links TRBV5-4 to TRBJ2-5; TRBD1 might be the D (5 bases). V was pared by 0 bases and J by 3 bases, with 6 bases between. CDR1 SGHNT and CDR2 YYREEE come from the germline V gene (reference sequence). The CDR3 length is 13 residues. The DNA for the CDR3 is TGTGCCAGCAGCTTGGTAGGGGAAGAGACCCAGTACTTC. Translation: CASSLVGEETQYF.

The chain carries TRBV4-2 and TRBJ2-3; 9 bases map to TRBD2. The germline CDR1 and CDR2 sequences are LGHNA and YNFKEQ. The ends lost 3 bases at V and 5 bases at J; junction bases unmatched: 6. This CDR3 spans 15 amino acids. Here the CDR3 reads CASSQGGGALDTQYF. The DNA of the CDR3 is TGTGCCAGCAGCCAGGGCGGGGGGGCCTTAGATACGCAGTATTTT.

The chain has TRBV6-4 and TRBJ1-1; 8 bases align to TRBD1. J lost 8 bases, V lost 2 bases, and 10 bases had no gene match. CDR1 MRHNA and CDR2 SNTAGT come from the germline V gene. CDR3 length equals 15 residues. CDR3 in amino acids: CASSDRRPGGWEAFF. The CDR3 DNA reads TGTGCCAGCAGTGACCGACGCCCAGGGGGCTGGGAAGCTTTCTTT.

The J gene is TRBJ2-3, the V gene TRBV11-3, with a weak D call TRBD1 (6 bases). CDR1 SGHNT and CDR2 YENEEA come from the germline V gene. CDR3 size: 13 residues. Between the trimmed V and J ends, which lost 8 bases and 4 bases, there was a span of 13 bases. The CDR3 sequence: CASSPGDADTQYF. The CDR3 nucleotides read TGTGCCAGCTCCCCAGGGGACGCAGATACGCAGTATTTT. Looking up the rest from reference TRBV11-3 and TRBJ2-3 gives the full variable domain: EAGVVQSPRYKIIEKKQPVAFWCNPISGHNTLYWYLQNLGQGPELLIRYENEEAVDDSQLPKDRFSAERLKGVDSTLKIQPAELGDSAVYLCASSPGDADTQYFGPGTRLTVL.

CDR3 sequence: CASSIVTGSYEQYF. CDR3 coding DNA: TGTGCCAGTAGTATAGTAACTGGCTCCTACGAGCAGTACTTC. The chain is built from TRBV19 and TRBJ2-7, with D unresolved. The length of the CDR3 is 14 residues. Germline values: CDR1 LNHDA, CDR2 SQIVND (reference sequence). V lost 1 base and J lost 0, with 7 bases in between.

V gene TRBV27 combines with J gene TRBJ1-5; TRBD1 is a possible D gene (6 bases). The germline V gene encodes CDR1 MNHEY and CDR2 SMNVEV (reference sequence). Trimming pared 2 bases from V and 0 bases from J, leaving 17 bases between. CDR3 length: 18 residues. DNA for the CDR3: TGTGCCAGCAGTTTAGTGGGGGGGGCGAGGGATAGCAATCAGCCCCAGCATTTT. Amino acids: CASSLVGGARDSNQPQHF.

For this clone: This specimen includes other DNA sequences encoding the same CDR3. The chain couples TRBV5-6 to TRBJ1-2, with a weak D call TRBD1 (6 bases). Trimming took 2 bases from V and 4 from J, leaving 12 bases between them. CDR1 and CDR2 (germline): SGHDT, YYEEEE. This CDR3 has 14 residues. CDR3 in DNA: TGTGCCAGCAGCTTACAGGGCCGGAGCTATGGCTACACCTTC. Amino acid sequence: CASSLQGRSYGYTF.

The J gene is TRBJ1-1, the V gene TRBV19; the D is unclear. With 3 bases removed from V and 1 base from J, the gap between germline ends came to 6 bases. The CDR3 covers 13 residues. Germline V gene data show CDR1 as LNHDA and CDR2 as SQIVND (reference sequence). The CDR3 coding sequence is TGTGCCAGTAGTATTTGGAGGAACACTGAAGCTTTCTTT. Residues: CASSIWRNTEAFF.

This clone was counted a single time. This sequence joins TRBV2 and TRBJ1-1, with 7 bases that match TRBD1. CDR3 length equals 13 residues. The V gene's germline CDR1 is SNHLY and CDR2 FYNNEI. The CDR3 coding sequence is TGTGTCTGGCGGGACAGCTTGAACACTGAAGCTTTCTTT. It translates to CVWRDSLNTEAFF.

The chain links TRBV18 to TRBJ1-4; D gene ambiguous. There are 13 residues in the CDR3. Germline CDR1 and CDR2: KGHSH and LQKENI. V dropped 3 bases and J dropped 4 bases, with 6 bases sitting between them. The CDR3 region has the DNA TGTGCCAGCTCACCGCAGGTTAATGAAAAACTGTTTTTT. Amino acids: CASSPQVNEKLFF.

This clone was observed a handful of times. The chain joins TRBV7-9 to TRBJ2-7; D perhaps matches TRBD1 (6 bases). V was shortened by 6 bases and J by 2 bases, with 14 bases between the two germline ends. The CDR3 is made up of 14 amino acids. Germline V lookup: CDR1 SEHNR, CDR2 FQNEAQ (reference sequence). The DNA for the CDR3 is TGTGCCAGCAGATTCGACAGGCTGCCCTACGAGCAGTACTTC. Its translation is CASRFDRLPYEQYF.

Remarks on this clone: One junction end does not reproduce the germline sequence, and a read error may be involved. The chain recombines TRBV5-4 with TRBJ1-1; TRBD1 matches at 7 bases. This CDR3 has 13 residues. Germline-derived CDR1 and CDR2 are SGHNT and YYREEE (reference sequence). CDR3 amino acids: CACRGAMNTEAFF. The DNA of the CDR3 is TGTGCCTGCAGGGGGGCGATGAACACTGAAGCTTTCTTT.

This chain links TRBV7-8 with TRBJ1-2; 9 positions agree with TRBD1. Germline V CDR1 and CDR2: SGHVS, FQNEAQ. The length of the CDR3 is 15 residues. Trimming removed 1 base from V and 2 bases from J; junction bases left unmatched: 2. CDR3 DNA sequence: TGTGCCAGCAGCTTAGGAGGACAGGGGAACTATGGCTACACCTTC. Protein product: CASSLGGQGNYGYTF.

The chain recombines TRBV6-5 with TRBJ1-1; D is unresolved. Germline V lookup: CDR1 MNHEY, CDR2 SVGAGI. This CDR3 has 11 amino acids. Trimming took 3 bases from V and 11 from J, leaving 10 bases between them. Written as DNA, the CDR3 is TGTGCCAGCAGTTATGGGGAGTCCGCTTTCTTT. It encodes CASSYGESAFF.

V gene TRBV5-4 combines with J gene TRBJ2-1; 10 bases align to TRBD2. This CDR3 spans 16 amino acids. V shed 2 bases and J 4 bases; nucleotides not matched to a gene: 6. The germline V gene has CDR1 SGHNT and CDR2 YYREEE (reference sequence). The CDR3: CASSLTSGARYNEQFF. The DNA for the CDR3 is TGTGCCAGCAGCTTAACTAGCGGGGCAAGATACAATGAGCAGTTCTTC.

The chain recombines TRBV19 with TRBJ1-5; a possible D gene is TRBD1 (5 bases). The CDR3 is made up of 14 amino acids. Trimming removed 1 base at V and 5 bases at J, with 9 bases between. CDR1 is LNHDA, CDR2 SQIVND, per germline (reference sequence). The CDR3 loop reads CASSIVRGDQPQHF. For the CDR3, the DNA is TGTGCCAGTAGTATAGTGAGAGGGGATCAGCCCCAGCATTTT.

The V call is TRBV6-6, the J call TRBJ1-5, with D maybe TRBD1 (5 bases). V lost 3 bases and J 2 bases, leaving 8 bases between the germline ends. CDR1 is MNHNY, CDR2 SVGAGI, per germline (reference sequence). The CDR3 contains 14 residues. Here the CDR3 DNA reads TGTGCCAGCAGTTATGCGGGGGGCAATCAGCCCCAGCATTTT. Amino acid sequence: CASSYAGGNQPQHF.